A single sample is the source of the 13 T cell receptor beta chains below, sequenced in a study of shared clonotypes between healthy human individuals. Clones were sequenced by immunoSEQ multiplex PCR, and TCRdb holds only the in-frame ones, with some missing. The sample has 800,000 to 1,200,000 clones, around 78% seen once; the top ten hold under 0.65%. Sequenced material: memory CD4+ T cells from PBMCs. The sample's subset: CD45RA-negative fraction. Receptors were obtained from a man between 18 and 29 years old in good health. Some clones in this sample may be carry-over from other donors' samples.

The gene calls are TRBV7-9 and TRBJ1-2, with TRBD1 as a possible D gene (5 bases). This CDR3 spans 16 amino acids. The germline V and J ends were trimmed by 0 bases and 7 bases, with 18 bases remaining between them. Germline V gives CDR1 SEHNR, CDR2 FQNEAQ (reference sequence). CDR3 loop: CASSLAIGGESTGYTF. As DNA, the CDR3 is TGTGCCAGCAGCTTAGCGATCGGGGGTGAATCTACTGGCTACACCTTC.

The CDR3 region has the DNA TGTGCCAGCACCCTGGGCGGGCGGACGAACAATGAGCAGTTCTTC. It specifies CASTLGGRTNNEQFF. The rearrangement uses TRBV11-3 and TRBJ2-1; TRBD2 might be the D (5 bases). Germline V gene data show CDR1 as SGHNT and CDR2 as YENEEA. Trimming removed 7 bases from V and 5 bases from J, with 18 bases in between. This CDR3 spans 15 amino acids.

This clone was seen only once. The chain employs TRBV5-1 and TRBJ1-4; D is perhaps TRBD1 (6 bases). Germline V gene data show CDR1 as SGHRS and CDR2 as YFSETQ. Trimming removed 1 base from V and 6 bases from J, with 13 bases in between. CDR3 size: 15 residues. The CDR3 protein is CASSLLGRGDEKLFF. The DNA of the CDR3 is TGCGCCAGCAGCTTGCTCGGCAGGGGTGATGAAAAACTGTTTTTT.

The chain employs TRBV28 and TRBJ1-5, with 10 bases fitting TRBD1. The CDR3 covers 16 residues. V gave up 2 bases and J gave up 10 bases; unmatched junction bases: 11. The germline V gene encodes CDR1 MDHEN and CDR2 SYDVKM. The CDR3, as DNA: TGTGCCAGCAGTTTACCCCCGGGACAGGGGTTCTTACCCCAGCATTTT. This sequence encodes CASSLPPGQGFLPQHF.

The chain links TRBV2 to TRBJ2-1; unclear D gene. V was cut by 6 bases and J by 9 bases, with 18 bases left in between. The CDR3 spans 14 residues. From germline, CDR1 is SNHLY and CDR2 FYNNEI. CDR3 nucleotide sequence: TGTGCCAGCAGCCCCCAGTTCGTGGGCGGTGAGCAGTTCTTC. It codes for CASSPQFVGGEQFF.

V and J are TRBV11-2 and TRBJ2-3; 14 bases are a match to TRBD2. Germline CDR1 is SGHAT and CDR2 is FQNNGV. The CDR3 runs to 19 residues. V shed 1 base and J 5 bases; nucleotides not matched to a gene: 11. The CDR3 DNA is TGTGCCAGCAGCTTAGCGGGACTAGCGGGAGCATGGGCCCAAGATACGCAGTATTTT. Translating gives CASSLAGLAGAWAQDTQYF.

The chain joins TRBV28 to TRBJ1-3; no firm D call. The CDR3 totals 14 residues. The V end lost 6 bases, the J end lost 0 bases, and 9 bases lay between the germline ends. Germline values: CDR1 MDHEN, CDR2 SYDVKM. The CDR3 sequence is CASSAPDSGNTIYF. The CDR3 DNA follows: TGTGCCAGCAGCGCCCCTGACTCTGGAAACACCATATATTTT. Looking up the rest from reference TRBV28 and TRBJ1-3 gives the full variable domain: DVKVTQSSRYLVKRTGEKVFLECVQDMDHENMFWYRQDPGLGLRLIYFSYDVKMKEKGDIPEGYSVSREKKERFSLILESASTNQTSMYLCASSAPDSGNTIYFGEGSWLTVV.

The genes are TRBV4-1 and TRBJ2-3; 12 bases fit TRBD2. The CDR3 covers 17 residues. CDR1 and CDR2 (germline): MGHRA, YSYEKL. V shed 1 base, J shed 4 bases, and the junction held 6 bases outside the gene matches. The CDR3 coding sequence is TGCGCCAGCAGCCAAGTGGCTAGCGGGAGGGACGCAGATACGCAGTATTTT. Translation: CASSQVASGRDADTQYF.

The chain recombines TRBV4-2 with TRBJ1-4, with D perhaps TRBD1 (6 bases). Per germline, CDR1 LGHNA and CDR2 YNFKEQ. The CDR3 is 16 residues long. V lost 1 base and J lost 7, with 16 bases in between. The CDR3 nucleotides are TGTGCCAGCAGCCAAGTGGGCGCCGGGGGCGGTGAAAAACTGTTTTTT. It specifies CASSQVGAGGGEKLFF.

This clone was recorded only once. V and J are TRBV28 and TRBJ1-4; D may be TRBD1 (6 bases). This CDR3 is 15 amino acids long. V shed 5 bases and J shed 5 bases, with 15 bases lying between them. Germline V gives CDR1 MDHEN, CDR2 SYDVKM. CDR3 in amino acids: CASSPPGGENEKLFF. The CDR3 DNA follows: TGTGCCAGCAGTCCGCCCGGGGGCGAAAATGAAAAACTGTTTTTT.

V is TRBV28 and J is TRBJ2-5; D remains unclear. The ends were cut back, 2 bases at V and 5 bases at J, with 12 bases in the middle. Germline assignment: CDR1 MDHEN and CDR2 SYDVKM. This CDR3 comprises 14 residues. CDR3 sequence (DNA): TGTGCCAGCAGTTTACCCCCGGGTACGGAGACCCAGTACTTC. This translates into CASSLPPGTETQYF.

The chain couples TRBV28 to TRBJ1-1; the D gene is possibly TRBD1 (5 bases). Germline V lookup: CDR1 MDHEN, CDR2 SYDVKM. V was shortened by 10 bases and J by 5 bases, with 17 bases between the two germline ends. The CDR3 length is 13 residues. CDR3 in amino acids: CATYGGVGTEAFF. DNA for the CDR3: TGTGCCACCTATGGGGGGGTGGGGACTGAAGCTTTCTTT.

V gene TRBV5-1 combines with J gene TRBJ1-2; D remains unclear. V was shortened by 5 bases and J by 8 bases, with 16 bases between the two germline ends. There are 13 residues in the CDR3. Germline V CDR1 and CDR2: SGHRS, YFSETQ. The CDR3 reads CASRVDGDLGYTF. The DNA of the CDR3 is TGCGCCAGCAGGGTGGACGGCGACCTAGGCTACACCTTC.